This TCR beta chain was found in a study of spatial heterogeneity in lung cancer. Study results and limitations: Expanded alpha and beta TCR counts within tumors tracked tumor mutation counts. Ubiquitous and regional expanded TCR counts correlated with ubiquitous and regional nonsynonymous mutations, respectively.

Time point denoted: sample taken at primary tumor resection. Untreated early-stage non-small cell lung cancer patients, 55 to 85 in total, were the donors. In each case, whole RNA from tumor, nontumor lung or frozen PBMC was sequenced unsorted. This clonotype has a count of ten or more. Antigen unknown. TCRdb reprocessed the 5' RACE reads via MiXCR and lists one record per CDR3 protein. Here the sample spans 10,000 or so distinct CDR3 sequences, about 12% being singletons. The sequencing used lung tumor tissue, collected at surgery. The TCR originated in a female donor with early-stage non-small cell lung cancer.

CDR3 amino acids: CSARKRGNEQFF. The CDR3 nucleotides are TGCAGTGCTAGAAAGCGGGGCAATGAGCAGTTCTTC. The chain links TRBV20-1 to TRBJ2-1; 7 nucleotides match TRBD2. CDR1 is DFQATT and CDR2 is SNEGSKA in the germline V gene (reference sequence). The length of the CDR3 is 12 residues. The trim removed 2 bases at V and 6 bases at J, leaving 1 base unmatched.